The rows below give T cell receptor beta chains drawn from one sample of a study of blood T cell repertoires in COVID-19. TCRdb's copy holds only in-frame clones and misses some; the assay was immunoSEQ multiplex PCR. The sample carries 130,000 to 150,000 clones, around 82% recorded once. The sequencing sample was made of peripheral blood. All receptors come from a man in his 60s with active or convalescent COVID-19. CDR3s include the opening cysteine and the closing phenylalanine or tryptophan. A D gene is named only where the DNA matches it firmly. Clone sizes are given selectively: once, few, many, or a class where the clone is expanded.

abundance,v_gene,d_gene,j_gene,CDR3nt,CDR3aa
NA,TRBV4-3,NA,TRBJ2-2,TGCGCCAGCACCACCAGGGGGGTTGGTGCCGGGGAGCTGTTTTTT,CASTTRGVGAGELFF
few,TRBV20-1,NA,TRBJ1-6,TGCAGTGCTACGGGGAATTCACCCCTCCACTTT,CSATGNSPLHF
few,TRBV18,TRBD2,TRBJ2-1,TGTGCCAGCTCACCCGGGACTAGCGCCTACAATGAGCAGTTCTTC,CASSPGTSAYNEQFF
once,TRBV4-1,NA,TRBJ2-2,TGCGCCAGCAGCCAAGAAGCCGGGAGAGTCACCGGGGAGCTGTTTTTT,CASSQEAGRVTGELFF
NA,TRBV4-1,TRBD1,TRBJ2-6,TGCGCCAGCAGCCAGGACGACAGGGGTGGGGCCAACGTCCTGACTTTC,CASSQDDRGGANVLTF
NA,TRBV18,TRBD1,TRBJ2-1,TGTGCCAGCTCACCGCGCTCTCCGGGACAGGGGTCTAAGTTCTTC,CASSPRSPGQGSKFF
NA,TRBV5-4,NA,TRBJ2-1,TGTGCCAGCAATCAATGGATCGGGAAGGATGAGCAGTTCTTC,CASNQWIGKDEQFF
NA,TRBV5-6,NA,TRBJ2-5,TGTGCCAGCAGCTTATTCCTCCAAGAGACCCAGTACTTC,CASSLFLQETQYF
few,TRBV7-6,TRBD2,TRBJ2-7,TGTGCCAGCAGCCCCACGGGAGGGAGGAGCTCCTACGAGCAGTACTTC,CASSPTGGRSSYEQYF
NA,TRBV15,NA,TRBJ2-7,TGTGCCACCAGCAGAGATCCGACCGGGGTGCCCTACGAGCAGTACTTC,CATSRDPTGVPYEQYF
NA,TRBV5-4,TRBD1,TRBJ1-1,TGTGCCAGCAGCCCCAGGGGGATGGACACTGAAGCTTTCTTT,CASSPRGMDTEAFF
NA,TRBV9,NA,TRBJ1-6,TGTGCCAGCAGCGTAGGAGGGCCTGCATCCCTCCACTTT,CASSVGGPASLHF
NA,TRBV5-6,TRBD1,TRBJ1-5,TGTGCCAGCAGCCGGACAGGGGGCAATCAGCCCCAGCATTTT,CASSRTGGNQPQHF
NA,TRBV5-1,NA,TRBJ2-7,TGCGCCAGCAGCTTTGGGGGGAACCACGAGCAGTACTTC,CASSFGGNHEQYF
NA,TRBV6-2/TRBV6-3,TRBD1,TRBJ2-7,TGTGCCAGCAGTTATTCTAGGGCAGGGGGATTTGACGAGCAGTACTTC,CASSYSRAGGFDEQYF
once,TRBV28,TRBD2,TRBJ2-1,TGTGCCACCCTGAGGGCGGGAGACAATGAGCAGTTCTTC,CATLRAGDNEQFF
NA,TRBV5-8,NA,TRBJ2-5,TGTGCCAGCAGACCTGGACAGTTTCAAGGGACCCAGTACTTC,CASRPGQFQGTQYF
NA,TRBV7-9,NA,TRBJ1-2,TGTGCCAGCAGCGGCGTTGCAGGGGCCCTTGGCTACACCTTC,CASSGVAGALGYTF
NA,TRBV4-2,TRBD2,TRBJ2-5,TGTGCCAGCAGCCAAGATGAGGCGGGGGGAGGGGAGACCCAGTACTTC,CASSQDEAGGGETQYF
NA,TRBV28,TRBD1,TRBJ1-4,TGTGCCAGCAGAACGCGGACAGGCGAACTGTTTTTT,CASRTRTGELFF
NA,TRBV7-6,TRBD1,TRBJ1-6,TGTGCCAGCAGCAAAAACAGGGGTAGGGCCTATAATTCACCCCTCCACTTT,CASSKNRGRAYNSPLHF
NA,TRBV4-1,TRBD1,TRBJ1-5,TGCGCCAGCAGCCAACAACCGGGACAGGGGACCCTCGGGAGGCCCCAGCATTTT,CASSQQPGQGTLGRPQHF
NA,TRBV5-1,TRBD2,TRBJ2-2,TGCGCCAGCAGCTGGGAGGGTTATTCCGGGGAGCTGTTTTTT,CASSWEGYSGELFF
once,TRBV7-9,NA,TRBJ2-3,TGTGCCAGCAGCTTACCACAGGGATGGGAAGATACGCAGTATTTT,CASSLPQGWEDTQYF
NA,TRBV18,NA,TRBJ2-7,TGTGCCAGCTCACCACAACGGGACACTGGCCACGAGCAGTACTTC,CASSPQRDTGHEQYF
once,TRBV5-1,TRBD2,TRBJ2-1,TGCGCCAGCAGCTTGGTTCGGGCTAGCGGGAGAAATGAGCAGTTCTTC,CASSLVRASGRNEQFF
NA,TRBV6-5,TRBD1,TRBJ1-3,TGTGCCAGCAGTTACTCAGGGACAGGGACACGAAACACCATATATTTT,CASSYSGTGTRNTIYF
NA,TRBV7-7,NA,TRBJ2-2,TGTGCCAGCAGCTTAATGGGACCAGGGGCGAACACCGGGGAGCTGTTTTTT,CASSLMGPGANTGELFF
NA,TRBV28,NA,TRBJ1-5,TGTGCCAGCTACAACCAGCGGAGTGGGAAGCAGCCCCAGCATTTT,CASYNQRSGKQPQHF
few,TRBV5-1,TRBD1,TRBJ1-5,TGCGCCAGCAGCTTGGGGACAGGGCGGAGGCAGCCCCAGCATTTT,CASSLGTGRRQPQHF
NA,TRBV5-1,TRBD1,TRBJ2-7,TGCGCCAGCAGCTTCCGACAGGGGGCAATCCACGAGCAGTACTTC,CASSFRQGAIHEQYF
NA,TRBV20-1,TRBD2,TRBJ2-3,TGCAGTGCTGGTGCGGGAGGGGGCACAGATACGCAGTATTTT,CSAGAGGGTDTQYF
NA,TRBV27,NA,TRBJ1-1,TGTGCCAGCCATTTGGGCCTAGGGGCTGAAGCTTTCTTT,CASHLGLGAEAFF
NA,TRBV15,NA,TRBJ1-4,TGTGCCACCAGCAGAGGCTTCGAGGCAACTAATGAAAAACTGTTTTTT,CATSRGFEATNEKLFF
NA,TRBV18,TRBD2,TRBJ2-1,TGTGCCAGCTCAAAGAATAAGGGAGGGGATGAGCAGTTCTTC,CASSKNKGGDEQFF
few,TRBV11-1,NA,TRBJ2-7,TGTGCCAGCAGCTTAGACGGCTCCTACGAGCAGTACTTC,CASSLDGSYEQYF
few,TRBV5-4,TRBD1,TRBJ2-7,TGTGCCAGCAGCCCGGGGAGAACCGGGACAGGGTATTTCTACGAGCAGTACTTC,CASSPGRTGTGYFYEQYF
NA,TRBV19,TRBD2,TRBJ2-7,TGTGCCAGTAGTCCCGATGACGGGAGGGCCGGGTCAAACCCCTACGAGCAGTACTTC,CASSPDDGRAGSNPYEQYF
few,TRBV30,TRBD1,TRBJ1-6,TGTGCCTGGACGTTGGGACAGGGAGGCTCACCCCTCCACTTT,CAWTLGQGGSPLHF
NA,TRBV19,NA,TRBJ1-5,TGTGCCAGTAGTACCTTGACAGCGAATAGCAATCAGCCCCAGCATTTT,CASSTLTANSNQPQHF
few,TRBV6-5,TRBD1,TRBJ2-1,TGTGCCACCGCCGGGACAGCCCCCAATGAGCAGTTCTTC,CATAGTAPNEQFF
NA,TRBV7-2,TRBD1,TRBJ2-1,TGTGCCAGCAGCTTGGACAGGGGGTTTGATGAGCAGTTCTTC,CASSLDRGFDEQFF
NA,TRBV6-5,NA,TRBJ2-5,TGTGCCAGCAACAGGAATGGGGAGACCCAGTACTTC,CASNRNGETQYF
NA,TRBV5-3,TRBD1,TRBJ1-5,TGTGCCAGAAGAGCCACCGGGACAGAATGCTATAGCAATCAGCCCCAGCATTTT,CARRATGTECYSNQPQHF
NA,TRBV7-2,TRBD2,TRBJ2-1,TGTGCCAGCAGCCGCAAAGATTCTAGCGGCCGTAGCTCCTACAATGAGCAGTTCTTC,CASSRKDSSGRSSYNEQFF
NA,TRBV3-1/TRBV3-2,NA,TRBJ1-1,TGTGCCAGCAGACAGACAGGCAACACTGAAGCTTTCTTT,CASRQTGNTEAFF
NA,TRBV5-1,TRBD1,TRBJ2-7,TGCGCCAGCAGCGTGACAGGGGAAGAGCAGTACTTC,CASSVTGEEQYF
few,TRBV7-2,TRBD2,TRBJ2-5,TGTGCCAGCAGCCCGGGACTAAGAACTCAAGAGACCCAGTACTTC,CASSPGLRTQETQYF
NA,TRBV21-1,NA,TRBJ1-4,TGTGCCAGCAGCAAAGCTCTTAGGACAGCTCAAGCAACTAATGAAAAACTGTTTTTT,CASSKALRTAQATNEKLFF
NA,TRBV27,TRBD1,TRBJ1-2,TGTGCCAGCAGCTTTGGTGGCAGGGGGACGTATGGCTACACCTTC,CASSFGGRGTYGYTF
NA,TRBV4-3,NA,TRBJ2-1,TGCGCCAGCAGCCAAGGAAGCGCCTCCTACAATGAGCAGTTCTTC,CASSQGSASYNEQFF
NA,TRBV10-3,TRBD1,TRBJ2-5,TGTGCCATCACTGCGGACAGGGGGCGGCAAGAGACCCAGTACTTC,CAITADRGRQETQYF
NA,TRBV2,TRBD2,TRBJ2-2,TGTGCCAGCCGGCTAGCGGGAGGGCCTAGCGGGGAGCTGTTTTTT,CASRLAGGPSGELFF
few,TRBV4-3,NA,TRBJ2-2,TGCGCCAGCAGCCAACGATCCGAGGGAACCGGGGAGCTGTTTTTT,CASSQRSEGTGELFF
NA,TRBV7-9,NA,TRBJ1-1,TGTGCCAGCAGCCCATCGGTAGAAGCTTTCTTT,CASSPSVEAFF
NA,TRBV28,NA,TRBJ1-1,TGTGCCAGCAGTTCGCTCCCCGGGGGGAGTACTGAAGCTTTCTTT,CASSSLPGGSTEAFF
NA,TRBV24-1,NA,TRBJ2-2,TGTGCCACCAGTGTCGGGCTACGGGAAACCGGGGAGCTGTTTTTT,CATSVGLRETGELFF
NA,TRBV4-2,NA,TRBJ1-1,TGTGCCAGCAGCCTAAGACAGGTTGGCACTGAAGCTTTCTTT,CASSLRQVGTEAFF